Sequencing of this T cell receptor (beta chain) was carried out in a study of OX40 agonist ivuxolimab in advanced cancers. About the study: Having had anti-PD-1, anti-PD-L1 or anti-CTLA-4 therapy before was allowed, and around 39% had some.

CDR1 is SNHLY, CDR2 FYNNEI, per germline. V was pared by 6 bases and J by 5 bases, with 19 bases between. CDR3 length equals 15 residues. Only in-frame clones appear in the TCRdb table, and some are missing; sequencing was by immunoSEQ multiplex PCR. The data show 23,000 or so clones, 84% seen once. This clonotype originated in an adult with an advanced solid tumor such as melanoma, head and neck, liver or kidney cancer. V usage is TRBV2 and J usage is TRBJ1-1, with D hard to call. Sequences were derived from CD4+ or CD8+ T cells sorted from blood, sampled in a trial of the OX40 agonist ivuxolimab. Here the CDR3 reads CASSLRLGSRTEAFF. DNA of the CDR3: TGTGCCAGCAGCCTAAGACTCGGGTCAAGAACTGAAGCTTTCTTT.